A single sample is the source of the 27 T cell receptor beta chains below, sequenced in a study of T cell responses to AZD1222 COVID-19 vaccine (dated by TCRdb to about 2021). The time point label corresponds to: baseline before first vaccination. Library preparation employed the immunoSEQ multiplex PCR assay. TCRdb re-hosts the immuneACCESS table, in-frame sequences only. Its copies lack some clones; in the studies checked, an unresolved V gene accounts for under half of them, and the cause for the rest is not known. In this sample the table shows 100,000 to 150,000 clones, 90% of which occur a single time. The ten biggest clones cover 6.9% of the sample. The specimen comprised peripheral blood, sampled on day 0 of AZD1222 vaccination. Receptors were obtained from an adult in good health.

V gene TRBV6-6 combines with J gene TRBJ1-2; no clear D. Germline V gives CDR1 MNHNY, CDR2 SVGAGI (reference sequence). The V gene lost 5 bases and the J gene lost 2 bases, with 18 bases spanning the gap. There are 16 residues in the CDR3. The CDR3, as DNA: TGTGCCAGCAGTCGTCCCCCCTCAGATGGCAACTATGGCTACACCTTC. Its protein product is CASSRPPSDGNYGYTF.

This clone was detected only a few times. The CDR3 protein is CASSPRVEGYGYTF. DNA for the CDR3: TGTGCCAGCAGCCCTCGGGTAGAGGGCTATGGCTACACCTTC. The genes are TRBV9 and TRBJ1-2; D gene uncertain. Trimming shortened V by 4 bases and J by 4 bases, and 14 bases separated the two germline ends. Per germline, CDR1 SGDLS and CDR2 YYNGEE. This CDR3 contains 14 residues.

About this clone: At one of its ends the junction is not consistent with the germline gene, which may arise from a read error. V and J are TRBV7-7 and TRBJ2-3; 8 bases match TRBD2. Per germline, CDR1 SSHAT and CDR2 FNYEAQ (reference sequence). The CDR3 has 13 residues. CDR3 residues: CASSLAGRDTQYF. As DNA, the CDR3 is TGTGCTAGCAGCTTAGCGGGGAGGGATACGCAGTATTTT.

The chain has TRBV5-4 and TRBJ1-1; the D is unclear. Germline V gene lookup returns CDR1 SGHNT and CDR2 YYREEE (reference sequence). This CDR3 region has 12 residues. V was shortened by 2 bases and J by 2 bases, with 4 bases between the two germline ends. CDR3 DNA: TGTGCCAGCAGCTTATCCAACACTGAAGCTTTCTTT. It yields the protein CASSLSNTEAFF.

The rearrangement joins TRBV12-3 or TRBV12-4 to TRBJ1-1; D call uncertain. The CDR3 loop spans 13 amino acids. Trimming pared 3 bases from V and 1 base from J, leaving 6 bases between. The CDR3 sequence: CASSFASNTEAFF. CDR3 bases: TGTGCCAGCAGTTTTGCATCGAACACTGAAGCTTTCTTT.

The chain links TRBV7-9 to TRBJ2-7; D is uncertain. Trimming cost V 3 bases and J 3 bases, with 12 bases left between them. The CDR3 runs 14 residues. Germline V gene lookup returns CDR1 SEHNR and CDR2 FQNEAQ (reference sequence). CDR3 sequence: CASSFSNIDYEQYF. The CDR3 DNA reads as TGTGCCAGCAGCTTCTCGAACATCGACTACGAGCAGTACTTC.

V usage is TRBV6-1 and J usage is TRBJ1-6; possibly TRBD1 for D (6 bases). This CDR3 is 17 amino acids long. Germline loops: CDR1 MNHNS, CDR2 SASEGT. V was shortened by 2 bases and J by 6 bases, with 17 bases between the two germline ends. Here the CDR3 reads CASSELPGAFSNSPLHF. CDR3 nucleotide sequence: TGTGCCAGCAGTGAACTACCAGGGGCTTTTTCTAATTCACCCCTCCACTTT.

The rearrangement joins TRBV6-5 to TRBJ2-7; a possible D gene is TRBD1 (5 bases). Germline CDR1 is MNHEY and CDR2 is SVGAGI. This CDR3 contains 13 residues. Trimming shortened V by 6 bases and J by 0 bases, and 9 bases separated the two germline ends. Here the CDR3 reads CASRFDSSYEQYF. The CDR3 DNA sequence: TGTGCCAGCAGGTTCGACAGCTCCTACGAGCAGTACTTC.

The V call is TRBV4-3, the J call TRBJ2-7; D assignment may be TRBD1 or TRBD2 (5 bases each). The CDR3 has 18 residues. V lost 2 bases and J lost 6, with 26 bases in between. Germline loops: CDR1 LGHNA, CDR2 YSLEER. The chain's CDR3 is CASSQTLTGTRVRGEQYF. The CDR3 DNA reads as TGCGCCAGCAGCCAAACTCTAACCGGGACCCGGGTTCGTGGCGAGCAGTACTTC.

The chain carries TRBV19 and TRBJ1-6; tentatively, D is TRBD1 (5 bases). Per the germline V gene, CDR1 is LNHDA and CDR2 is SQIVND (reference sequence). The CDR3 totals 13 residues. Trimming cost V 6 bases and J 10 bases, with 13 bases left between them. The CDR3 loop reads CASSAQGGSPLHF. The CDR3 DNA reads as TGTGCCAGTAGCGCCCAGGGAGGCTCACCCCTCCACTTT.

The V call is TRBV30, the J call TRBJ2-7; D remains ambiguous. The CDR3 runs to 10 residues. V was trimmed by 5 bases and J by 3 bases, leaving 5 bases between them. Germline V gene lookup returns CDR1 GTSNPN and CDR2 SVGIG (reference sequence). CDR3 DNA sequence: TGTGCCTGGGGAAACTACGAGCAGTACTTC. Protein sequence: CAWGNYEQYF.

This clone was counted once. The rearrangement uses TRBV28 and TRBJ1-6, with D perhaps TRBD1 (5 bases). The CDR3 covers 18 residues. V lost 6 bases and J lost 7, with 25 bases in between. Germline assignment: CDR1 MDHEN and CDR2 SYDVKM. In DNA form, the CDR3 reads TGTGCCAGCAGCTCATATTCCTTAGGGAGGGCAGGGAATTCACCCCTCCACTTT. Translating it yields CASSSYSLGRAGNSPLHF.

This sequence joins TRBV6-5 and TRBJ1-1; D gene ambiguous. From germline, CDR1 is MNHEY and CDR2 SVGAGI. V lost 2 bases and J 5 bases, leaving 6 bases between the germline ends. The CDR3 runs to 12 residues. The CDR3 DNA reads TGTGCCAGCAGTTACATTGGAACTGAAGCTTTCTTT. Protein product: CASSYIGTEAFF.

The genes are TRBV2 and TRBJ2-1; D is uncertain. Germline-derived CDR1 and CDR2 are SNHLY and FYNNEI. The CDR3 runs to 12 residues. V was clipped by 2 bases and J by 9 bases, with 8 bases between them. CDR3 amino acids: CASSESAGEQFF. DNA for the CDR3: TGTGCCAGCAGTGAAAGCGCAGGTGAGCAGTTCTTC.

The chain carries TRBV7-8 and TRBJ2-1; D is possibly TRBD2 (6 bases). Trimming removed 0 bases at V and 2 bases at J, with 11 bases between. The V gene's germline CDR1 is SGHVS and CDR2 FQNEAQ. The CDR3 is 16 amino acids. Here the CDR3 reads CASSLAGTPTYNEQFF. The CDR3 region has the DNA TGTGCCAGCAGCTTAGCTGGGACTCCCACCTACAATGAGCAGTTCTTC.

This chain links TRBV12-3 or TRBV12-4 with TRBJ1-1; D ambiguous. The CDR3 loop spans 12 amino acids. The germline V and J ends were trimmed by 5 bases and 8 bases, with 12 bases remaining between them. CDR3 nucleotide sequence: TGTGCCAGCAGTCAGAACGCGGCGGAAGCTTTCTTT. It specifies CASSQNAAEAFF.

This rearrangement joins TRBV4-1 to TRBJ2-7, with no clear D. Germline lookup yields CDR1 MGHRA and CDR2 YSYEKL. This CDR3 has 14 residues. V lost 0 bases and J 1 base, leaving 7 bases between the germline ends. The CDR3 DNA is TGCGCCAGCAGCCAAGAGGAGTATTCCTACGAGCAGTACTTC. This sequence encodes CASSQEEYSYEQYF.

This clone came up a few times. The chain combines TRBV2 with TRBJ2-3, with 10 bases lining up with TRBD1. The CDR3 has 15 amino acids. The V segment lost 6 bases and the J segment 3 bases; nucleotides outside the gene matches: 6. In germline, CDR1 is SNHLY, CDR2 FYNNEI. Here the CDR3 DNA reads TGTGCCAGCAGCTGGACAGGGGGTTTTACAGATACGCAGTATTTT. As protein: CASSWTGGFTDTQYF. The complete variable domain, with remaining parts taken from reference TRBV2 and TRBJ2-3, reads EPEVTQTPSHQVTQMGQEVILRCVPISNHLYFYWYRQILGQKVEFLVSFYNNEISEKSEIFDDQFSVERPDGSNFTLKIRSTKLEDSAMYFCASSWTGGFTDTQYFGPGTRLTVL.

The DNA of the CDR3 is TGTGCCAGCAGCTTAGCGGAGGTCCAAGGGGAGACCCAGTACTTC. It specifies CASSLAEVQGETQYF. The rearrangement joins TRBV7-9 to TRBJ2-5, with D tentatively TRBD2 (5 bases). CDR1 and CDR2 from the germline V gene are SEHNR and FQNEAQ (reference sequence). Deletions cut 0 bases from V and 5 bases from J, with 13 bases between. This CDR3 contains 15 residues.

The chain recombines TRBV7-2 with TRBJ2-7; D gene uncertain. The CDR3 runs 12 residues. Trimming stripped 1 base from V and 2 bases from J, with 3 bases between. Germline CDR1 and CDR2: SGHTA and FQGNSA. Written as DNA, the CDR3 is TGTGCCAGCAGCTTAGTAGCCTACGAGCAGTACTTC. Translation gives CASSLVAYEQYF.

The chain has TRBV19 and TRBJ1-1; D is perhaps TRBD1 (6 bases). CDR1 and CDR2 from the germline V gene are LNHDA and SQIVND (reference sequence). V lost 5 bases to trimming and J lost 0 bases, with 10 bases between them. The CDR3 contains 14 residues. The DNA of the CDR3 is TGTGCCAGTAGTCGAGGGGGGGTGAACACTGAAGCTTTCTTT. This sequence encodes CASSRGGVNTEAFF. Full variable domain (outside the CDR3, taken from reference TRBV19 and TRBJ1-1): DGGITQSPKYLFRKEGQNVTLSCEQNLNHDAMYWYRQDPGQGLRLIYYSQIVNDFQKGDIAEGYSVSREKKESFPLTVTSAQKNPTAFYLCASSRGGVNTEAFFGQGTRLTVV.

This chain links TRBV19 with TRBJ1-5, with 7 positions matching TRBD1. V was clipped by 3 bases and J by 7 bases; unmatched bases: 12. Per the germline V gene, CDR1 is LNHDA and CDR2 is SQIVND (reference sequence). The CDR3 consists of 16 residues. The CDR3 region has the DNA TGTGCCAGTAGTATTGGGGGACAGAGGCCCCGACAGCCCCAGCATTTT. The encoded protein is CASSIGGQRPRQPQHF.

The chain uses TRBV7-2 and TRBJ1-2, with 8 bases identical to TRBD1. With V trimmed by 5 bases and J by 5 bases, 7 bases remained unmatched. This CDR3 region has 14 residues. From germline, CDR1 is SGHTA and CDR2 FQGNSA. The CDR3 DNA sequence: TGTGCCAGCAGCCTCTCAACAGGGGGATATGGCTACACCTTC. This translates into CASSLSTGGYGYTF.

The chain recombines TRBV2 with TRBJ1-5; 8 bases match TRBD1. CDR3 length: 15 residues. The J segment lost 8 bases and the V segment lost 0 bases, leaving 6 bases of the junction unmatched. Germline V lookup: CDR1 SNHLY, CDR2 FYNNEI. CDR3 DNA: TGTGCCAGCAGTGAAGCCCAGGGGGCGTGGGAGCCCCAGCATTTT. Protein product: CASSEAQGAWEPQHF.

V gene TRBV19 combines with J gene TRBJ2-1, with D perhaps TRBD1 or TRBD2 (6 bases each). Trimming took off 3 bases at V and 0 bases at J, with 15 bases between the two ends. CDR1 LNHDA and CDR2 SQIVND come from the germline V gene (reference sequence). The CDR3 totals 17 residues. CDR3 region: CASSITGGHSSYNEQFF. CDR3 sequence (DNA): TGTGCCAGTAGTATTACCGGGGGCCACAGCTCCTACAATGAGCAGTTCTTC.

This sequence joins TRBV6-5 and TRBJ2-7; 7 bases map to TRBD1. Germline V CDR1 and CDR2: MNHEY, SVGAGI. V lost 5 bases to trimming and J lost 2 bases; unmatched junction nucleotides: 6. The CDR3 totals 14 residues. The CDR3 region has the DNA TGTGCCAGCAGTCCCACCGGACAGGCCTACGAGCAGTACTTC. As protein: CASSPTGQAYEQYF.

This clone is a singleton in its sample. The CDR3 sequence is CASSQGGQPQHF. Written as DNA, the CDR3 is TGTGCCAGCTCACAGGGAGGTCAGCCCCAGCATTTT. The chain is built from TRBV18 and TRBJ1-5; D is undetermined. The V end lost 4 bases, the J end lost 6 bases, and 7 bases lay between the germline ends. The CDR3 is 12 amino acids. Germline values: CDR1 KGHSH, CDR2 LQKENI.